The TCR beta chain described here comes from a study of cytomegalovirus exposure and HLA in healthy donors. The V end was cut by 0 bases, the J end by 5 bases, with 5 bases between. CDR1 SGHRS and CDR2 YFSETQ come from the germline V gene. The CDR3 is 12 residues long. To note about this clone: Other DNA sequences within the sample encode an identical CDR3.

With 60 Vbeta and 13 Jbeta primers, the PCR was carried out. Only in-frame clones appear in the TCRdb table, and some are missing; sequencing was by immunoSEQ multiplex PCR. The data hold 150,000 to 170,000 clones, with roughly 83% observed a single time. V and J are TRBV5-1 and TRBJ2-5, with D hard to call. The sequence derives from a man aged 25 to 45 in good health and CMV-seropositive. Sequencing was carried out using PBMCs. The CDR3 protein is CASSLAGETQYF. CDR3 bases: TGCGCCAGCAGCTTGGCGGGTGAGACCCAGTACTTC.